This T cell receptor beta chain was captured in a study of blood T cell repertoires in COVID-19. The germline CDR1 and CDR2 sequences are SGHTA and FQGTGA. Deletions cut 3 bases from V and 8 bases from J, with 18 bases between. The length of the CDR3 is 15 residues. TCRdb's table, derived via immunoSEQ multiplex PCR, lists solely in-frame clones and lacks some. The sample holds about 160,000 clones, less than 90% seen once. The sequencing input was PBMCs or T cells enriched from blood (not recorded which). The clonotype was recovered from a woman between 45 and 60 years old who had recovered from COVID-19. The rearrangement joins TRBV7-3 to TRBJ2-3, with D possibly TRBD2 on 6 matching bases. The CDR3: CASSFTGGAQSTQYF. The DNA for the CDR3 is TGTGCCAGCAGCTTTACCGGCGGGGCTCAGAGTACGCAGTATTTT.